This T cell receptor (beta chain) appears in the sequencing data of a study of PD-L1 blockade in urothelial cancer. Study-wide context: Of prior chemotherapy regimens, patients had received between 0 and 3. Treatment start was followed by blood analysis at 3 weeks (second dose) and again at 6 weeks. General study points: Better survival was predicted by below-median pretreatment blood TCR clonality. It was durable-benefit patients whose tumor-associated blood clones expanded more at 3 weeks.

The assay was immunoSEQ multiplex PCR, and TCRdb's table has in-frame clones only and misses some. The sample has tens of thousands of clones, 85% to 90% seen once. Note on this clone: The target antigen is unknown.

Time point denoted: pretreatment peripheral blood. The origin of this receptor is a man between 60 and 75 years old with urothelial cancer. The input for sequencing was PBMCs, taken around atezolizumab (anti-PD-L1) treatment.

The CDR3 nucleotides are TGCGCCAGCAAGAACTCCCGGGGGGGGTTTGGCTACACCTTC. Translating it yields CASKNSRGGFGYTF. The J gene is TRBJ1-2, the V gene TRBV10-2; perhaps TRBD1 as D (5 bases). Germline V lookup: CDR1 WSHSY, CDR2 SAAADI. Trimming cost V 7 bases and J 7 bases, with 19 bases left between them. The CDR3 runs 14 residues.